The 15 T cell receptor beta chains in this list originate from one sample, sequenced in a study of blood T cell repertoires in COVID-19. Generated by immunoSEQ multiplex PCR, the TCRdb table keeps only in-frame clones and is missing some. Of 130,000 to 150,000 clones listed, about 79% were seen once; the top ten hold 3%. Sequenced: peripheral blood. The receptors derive from an elderly woman with acute or convalescent COVID-19.

This chain joins TRBV5-1 and TRBJ1-1; 7 nucleotides match TRBD1. CDR1 is SGHRS and CDR2 is YFSETQ in the germline V gene. The trim removed 6 bases at V and 1 base at J, leaving 6 bases unmatched. This CDR3 is 14 amino acids long. CDR3 sequence (DNA): TGCGCCAGCACCGGGACAGCAGCGAACACTGAAGCTTTCTTT. Its translation is CASTGTAANTEAFF.

The rearrangement uses TRBV5-6 and TRBJ2-5, with TRBD2 matching 7 bases. Trimming removed 1 base from V and 1 base from J; junction bases left unmatched: 7. The CDR3 is 16 amino acids. CDR1 is SGHDT, CDR2 YYEEEE, per germline. In nucleotides, the CDR3 is TGTGCCAGCAGCTTGAAGGGGCGGGGGACCCAAGAGACCCAGTACTTC. It encodes CASSLKGRGTQETQYF.

The V gene is TRBV5-1, the J gene TRBJ2-7; 9 bases are shared with TRBD1. With 5 bases clipped from V and 3 bases from J, the junction kept 12 bases outside the gene matches. This CDR3 is built from 16 residues. Germline CDR1 is SGHRS and CDR2 is YFSETQ. The DNA for the CDR3 is TGCGCCAGCAGAACTAATACCGGGACAGGGATCTACGAGCAGTACTTC. It encodes CASRTNTGTGIYEQYF.

V is TRBV6-2 or TRBV6-3 and J is TRBJ1-3; D is unclear. V gave up 4 bases and J gave up 0 bases, with 13 bases separating them. The CDR3 runs 16 residues. Germline CDR1 and CDR2: MNHEY and SVGEGT. The CDR3 nucleotides are TGTGCCAGCAGTTCCTACGGTCTTACCTCTGGAAACACCATATATTTT. It translates to CASSSYGLTSGNTIYF.

The J gene is TRBJ1-5, the V gene TRBV7-8; 8 nucleotides match TRBD1. V was pared by 0 bases and J by 7 bases, with 2 bases of the junction left unmatched. The germline V gene encodes CDR1 SGHVS and CDR2 FQNEAQ. The CDR3 runs to 14 residues. DNA for the CDR3: TGTGCCAGCAGCTTAGCGACAGGGGCACAGCCCCAGCATTTT. As protein: CASSLATGAQPQHF.

This clone was counted once. This chain joins TRBV19 and TRBJ2-5; D is perhaps TRBD1 (5 bases). The CDR3 length is 11 residues. Trimming took off 4 bases at V and 5 bases at J, with 5 bases between the two ends. The V gene's germline CDR1 is LNHDA and CDR2 SQIVND (reference sequence). The CDR3 DNA is TGTGCCAGTAGTAGGGGCGAGACCCAGTACTTC. Protein product: CASSRGETQYF.

The chain couples TRBV19 to TRBJ1-2; no definite D call. This CDR3 is built from 15 residues. The V gene's germline CDR1 is LNHDA and CDR2 SQIVND (reference sequence). With 1 base removed from V and 4 bases from J, the gap between germline ends came to 13 bases. In DNA, the CDR3 is TGTGCCAGTAGTATAGGCACCCGGGTCGGCTATGGCTACACCTTC. Encoded protein: CASSIGTRVGYGYTF.

This sequence joins TRBV5-1 and TRBJ1-6; D unresolved. The CDR3 has 15 amino acids. Per germline, CDR1 SGHRS and CDR2 YFSETQ. Trimming removed 4 bases from V and 12 bases from J, with 20 bases in between. The CDR3 region is CASSGDGSPDLPLHF. CDR3 nucleotide sequence: TGCGCCAGCAGCGGAGACGGATCTCCAGACTTACCCCTCCACTTT.

V and J are TRBV6-4 and TRBJ2-1; D unresolved. Trimming shortened V by 0 bases and J by 0 bases, and 9 bases separated the two germline ends. The CDR3 runs 16 residues. Germline V gene sequence: CDR1 MRHNA, CDR2 SNTAGT. CDR3 protein: CASSDSKQSSYNEQFF. As DNA, the CDR3 is TGTGCCAGCAGTGACTCTAAACAAAGCTCCTACAATGAGCAGTTCTTC.

The genes are TRBV5-1 and TRBJ1-2; 7 bases are shared with TRBD1. Germline assignment: CDR1 SGHRS and CDR2 YFSETQ. J gave up 4 bases and V 4 bases, and 13 bases lay outside the gene matches. The CDR3 runs 16 residues. CDR3 sequence: CASSVAPGQTVYGYTF. CDR3 coding DNA: TGCGCCAGCAGCGTCGCACCGGGACAGACAGTCTATGGCTACACCTTC.

This clone has a handful of counts. The chain employs TRBV30 and TRBJ2-6; D remains ambiguous. The V gene's germline CDR1 is GTSNPN and CDR2 SVGIG (reference sequence). The germline V and J ends were trimmed by 2 bases and 0 bases, with 8 bases remaining between them. The CDR3 extends over 15 amino acids. CDR3 in amino acids: CAWSPPVSGANVLTF. For the CDR3, the DNA is TGTGCCTGGAGTCCCCCGGTCTCTGGGGCCAACGTCCTGACTTTC.

The chain joins TRBV5-4 to TRBJ1-1, with TRBD1 as a possible D gene (6 bases). The CDR3 runs to 12 residues. V was clipped by 4 bases and J by 11 bases, with 15 bases between them. Germline V CDR1 and CDR2: SGHNT, YYREEE (reference sequence). CDR3 sequence: CASSIDRIRAFF. The CDR3 region has the DNA TGTGCCAGCAGCATAGACAGGATTCGGGCTTTCTTT.

This clone was seen just once. This chain connects TRBV11-3 to TRBJ2-7, with TRBD2 matching over 9 bases. The V gene end was trimmed by 3 bases and the J gene end by 6 bases; junction bases not matched to a gene: 15. The CDR3 has 17 amino acids. Germline CDR1 SGHNT, CDR2 YENEEA. Here the CDR3 DNA reads TGTGCCAGCAGCTTTTGGATTGGCGGGGGGGCCGGGCCCGAGCAGTACTTC. Translation gives CASSFWIGGGAGPEQYF.

This chain connects TRBV4-1 to TRBJ2-2; D gene unclear. The V end lost 1 base, the J end lost 6 bases, and 12 bases lay between the germline ends. Germline lookup yields CDR1 MGHRA and CDR2 YSYEKL. The CDR3 runs to 15 residues. The CDR3: CASSQVMERPGELFF. The CDR3 DNA reads TGCGCCAGCAGCCAAGTTATGGAGCGCCCCGGGGAGCTGTTTTTT.

This clone was seen only a few times. The chain carries TRBV4-1 and TRBJ1-1; TRBD1 matches 7 bases. The CDR3 has 13 residues. J lost 7 bases, V lost 4 bases, and 6 bases had no gene match. Germline CDR1 and CDR2: MGHRA and YSYEKL. CDR3 amino acids: CASSPWTGFEAFF. CDR3 bases: TGCGCCAGCAGCCCCTGGACAGGCTTTGAAGCTTTCTTT.